This T cell receptor beta chain was sequenced for a study of blood T cells in healthy people across ages. Study at large: Capture by template switching was about one barcoded beta molecule per two T cells.

Per sample, no less than 6 micrograms of total RNA were extracted. Regarding the study as a whole: Compared with aged donors, long-lived donors showed fewer expanded clones, suggesting selection. Estimated diversity across one million T cells was deemed an underestimate.

This clonotype was picked up a small number of times. Its antigen remains unknown. V lost 6 bases and J 4 bases, leaving 21 bases between the germline ends. Germline assignment: CDR1 MDHEN and CDR2 SYDVKM. This CDR3 contains 16 residues. PCR was performed a second time for about 7 to 12 cycles using a sample-barcoded 5' primer and a J-beta primer mix. One entry per CDR3 protein, called by TCRdb with MiXCR from the 5' RACE reads. The table has hundreds of thousands of distinct CDR3 sequences, about 46% seen once. The source of this sequence is a man older than 75 in good health. V gene TRBV28 combines with J gene TRBJ2-5; weak D call: TRBD1 (7 bases). Sequencing was done on a sample of blood. The CDR3 loop reads CASSLTGTPGGETQYF. DNA for the CDR3: TGTGCCAGCAGCCTCACCGGGACTCCAGGGGGAGAGACCCAGTACTTC.